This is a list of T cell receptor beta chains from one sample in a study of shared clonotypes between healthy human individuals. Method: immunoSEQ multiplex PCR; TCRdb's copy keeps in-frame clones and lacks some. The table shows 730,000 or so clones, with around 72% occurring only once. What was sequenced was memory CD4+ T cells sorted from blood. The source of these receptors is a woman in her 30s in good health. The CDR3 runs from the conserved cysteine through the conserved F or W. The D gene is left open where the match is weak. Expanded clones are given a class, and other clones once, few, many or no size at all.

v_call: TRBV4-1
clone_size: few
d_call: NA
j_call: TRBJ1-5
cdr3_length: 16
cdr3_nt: TGCGCCAGCAGCCAAGGAACGGGACCCGTTAATCAGCCCCAGCATTTT
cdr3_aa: CASSQGTGPVNQPQHF

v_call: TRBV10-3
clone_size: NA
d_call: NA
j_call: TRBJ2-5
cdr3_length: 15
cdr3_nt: TGTGCCATCAGTGAAGGGGGAGCCGGAAAAGAGACCCAGTACTTC
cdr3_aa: CAISEGGAGKETQYF

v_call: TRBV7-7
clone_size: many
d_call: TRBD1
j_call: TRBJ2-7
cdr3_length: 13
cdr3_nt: TGTGCCAGCAGCAAGGACAGGGAGATGCAGCAGTACTTC
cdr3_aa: CASSKDREMQQYF

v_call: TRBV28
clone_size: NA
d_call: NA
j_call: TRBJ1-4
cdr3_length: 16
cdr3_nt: TGTGCCAGCAGTTATACTTGGACAGCAACTAATGAAAAACTGTTTTTT
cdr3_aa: CASSYTWTATNEKLFF

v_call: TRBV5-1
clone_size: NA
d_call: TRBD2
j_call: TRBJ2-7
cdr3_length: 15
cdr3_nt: TGCGCCAGCAGCCCAAGGACTAGCGGGAACTACGAGCAGTACTTC
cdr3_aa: CASSPRTSGNYEQYF

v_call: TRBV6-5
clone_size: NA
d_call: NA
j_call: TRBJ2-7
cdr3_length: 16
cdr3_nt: TGTGCCAGCAGTTACGGGTCCGGGACGGGTTACTACGAGCAGTACTTC
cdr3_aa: CASSYGSGTGYYEQYF

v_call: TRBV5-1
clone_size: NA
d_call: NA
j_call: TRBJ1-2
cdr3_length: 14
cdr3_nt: TGCGCCACCAGATCCGCCACTACAGACTATGGCTACACCTTC
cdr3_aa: CATRSATTDYGYTF

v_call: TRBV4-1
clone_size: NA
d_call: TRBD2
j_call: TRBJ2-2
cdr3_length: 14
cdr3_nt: TGCGCCAGCAGGCACGCGGGAGGCACCGGGGAGCTGTTTTTT
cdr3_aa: CASRHAGGTGELFF

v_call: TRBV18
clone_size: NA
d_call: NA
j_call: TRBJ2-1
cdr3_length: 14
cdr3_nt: TGTGCCAGCTCACTCAGGGGGGCCTACAATGAGCAGTTCTTC
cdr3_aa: CASSLRGAYNEQFF

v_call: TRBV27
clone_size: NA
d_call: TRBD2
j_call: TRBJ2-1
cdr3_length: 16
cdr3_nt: TGTGCCAGCAGTTCTTACAGACTAGCGGGAGGGCATGAGCAGTTCTTC
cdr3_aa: CASSSYRLAGGHEQFF

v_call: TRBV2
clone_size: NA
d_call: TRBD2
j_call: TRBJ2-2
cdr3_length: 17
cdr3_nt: TGTGCCAGCAGTGAGTGGCCGGGGGCTAGCGGGACCGGGGAGCTGTTTTTT
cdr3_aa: CASSEWPGASGTGELFF

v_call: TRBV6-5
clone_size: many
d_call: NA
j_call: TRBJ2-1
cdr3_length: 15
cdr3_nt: TGTGCCAGCAGTTGGGACTCCAGCTCCTACAATGAGCAGTTCTTC
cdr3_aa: CASSWDSSSYNEQFF

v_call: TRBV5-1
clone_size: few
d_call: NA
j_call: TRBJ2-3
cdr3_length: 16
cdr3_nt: TGCGCCAGCAGCTTGGTACCGGGAGTCGGGTCAGATACGCAGTATTTT
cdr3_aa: CASSLVPGVGSDTQYF

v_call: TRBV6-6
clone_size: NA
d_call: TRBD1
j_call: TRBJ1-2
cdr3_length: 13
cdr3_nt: TGTGCCAGCAGCCCCACAGGGGACACTGGCTACACCTTC
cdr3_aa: CASSPTGDTGYTF